This T cell receptor (beta chain) was obtained from a study of metastatic and nonmetastatic thyroid tumors. This clone is medium-sized by share. With MiXCR, TCRdb called clones anew from the PCR reads. The sample holds 20,000 to 25,000 clones; over 9% are singletons and the top ten take approximately 6.2%. Per germline, CDR1 MNHEY and CDR2 SMNVEV (reference sequence). This CDR3 region has 12 residues. V lost 10 bases, J lost 3 bases, and 4 bases stayed unmatched. Treatment of any kind had been given to no patient before thyroid surgery. The specimen was blood. The TCR was taken from a male donor with papillary thyroid cancer or a benign thyroid nodule (not recorded which). Some clones in this sample may be carry-over from other donors' samples. The chain employs TRBV27 and TRBJ2-7, with 9 bases that match TRBD1. CDR3 sequence reads: CATRDRDYEQYF. CDR3 nucleotide sequence: TGTGCCACCCGGGACAGGGACTACGAGCAGTACTTC.